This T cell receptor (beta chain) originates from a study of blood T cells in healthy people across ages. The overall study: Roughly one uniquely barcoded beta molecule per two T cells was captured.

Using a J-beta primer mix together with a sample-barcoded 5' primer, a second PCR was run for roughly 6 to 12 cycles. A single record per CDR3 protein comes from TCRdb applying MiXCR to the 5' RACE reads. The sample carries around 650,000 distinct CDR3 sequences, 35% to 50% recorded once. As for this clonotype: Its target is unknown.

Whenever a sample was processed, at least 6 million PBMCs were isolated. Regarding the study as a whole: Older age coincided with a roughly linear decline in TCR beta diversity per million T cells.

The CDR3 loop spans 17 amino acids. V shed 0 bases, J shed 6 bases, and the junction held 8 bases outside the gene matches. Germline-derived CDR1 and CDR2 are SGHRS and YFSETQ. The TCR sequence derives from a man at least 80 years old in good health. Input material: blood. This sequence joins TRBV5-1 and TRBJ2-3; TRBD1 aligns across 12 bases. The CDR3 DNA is TGCGCCAGCAGCTTGGTCAAGCCGGGACAGGGGGCGGATACGCAGTATTTT. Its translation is CASSLVKPGQGADTQYF.